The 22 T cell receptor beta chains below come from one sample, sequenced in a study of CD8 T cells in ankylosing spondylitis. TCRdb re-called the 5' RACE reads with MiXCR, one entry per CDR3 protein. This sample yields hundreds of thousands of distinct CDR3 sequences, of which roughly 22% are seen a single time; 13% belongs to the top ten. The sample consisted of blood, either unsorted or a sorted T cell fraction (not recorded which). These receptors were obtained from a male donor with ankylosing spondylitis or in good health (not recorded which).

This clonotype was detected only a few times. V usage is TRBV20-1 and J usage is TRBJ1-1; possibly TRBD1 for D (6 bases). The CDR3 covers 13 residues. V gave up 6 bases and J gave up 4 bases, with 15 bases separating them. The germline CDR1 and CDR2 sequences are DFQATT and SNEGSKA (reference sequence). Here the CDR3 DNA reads TGCAGTGCCGTCTCAGGGGCAGGCACTGAAGCTTTCTTT. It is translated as CSAVSGAGTEAFF.

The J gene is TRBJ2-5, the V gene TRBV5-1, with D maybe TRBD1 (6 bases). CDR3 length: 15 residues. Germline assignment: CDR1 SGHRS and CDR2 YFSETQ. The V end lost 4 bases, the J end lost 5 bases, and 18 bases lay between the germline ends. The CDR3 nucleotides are TGCGCCAGCAGCCCCGCCTGGCCAGGGGAGGAGACCCAGTACTTC. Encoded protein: CASSPAWPGEETQYF.

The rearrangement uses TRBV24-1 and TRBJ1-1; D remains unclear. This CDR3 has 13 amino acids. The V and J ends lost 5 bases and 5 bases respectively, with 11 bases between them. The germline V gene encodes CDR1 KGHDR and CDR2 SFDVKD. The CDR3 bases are TGTGCCACCAGTGGGCAGCGAGGAACTGAAGCTTTCTTT. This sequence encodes CATSGQRGTEAFF.

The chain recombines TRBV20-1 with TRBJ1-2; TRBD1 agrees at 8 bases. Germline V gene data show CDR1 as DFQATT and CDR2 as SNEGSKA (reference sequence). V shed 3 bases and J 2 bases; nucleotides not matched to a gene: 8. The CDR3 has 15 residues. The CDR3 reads CSASRPRTGNYGYTF. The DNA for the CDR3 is TGCAGTGCTAGTCGGCCAAGGACAGGGAACTATGGCTACACCTTC.

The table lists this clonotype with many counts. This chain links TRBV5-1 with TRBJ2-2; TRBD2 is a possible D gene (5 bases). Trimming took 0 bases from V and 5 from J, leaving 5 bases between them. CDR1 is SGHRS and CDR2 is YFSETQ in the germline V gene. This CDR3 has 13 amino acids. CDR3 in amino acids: CASSLAGTGELFF. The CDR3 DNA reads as TGCGCCAGCAGCTTGGCGGGGACCGGGGAGCTGTTTTTT. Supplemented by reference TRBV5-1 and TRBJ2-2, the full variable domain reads KAGVTQTPRYLIKTRGQQVTLSCSPISGHRSVSWYQQTPGQGLQFLFEYFSETQRNKGNFPGRFSGRQFSNSRSEMNVSTLELGDSALYLCASSLAGTGELFFGEGSRLTVL.

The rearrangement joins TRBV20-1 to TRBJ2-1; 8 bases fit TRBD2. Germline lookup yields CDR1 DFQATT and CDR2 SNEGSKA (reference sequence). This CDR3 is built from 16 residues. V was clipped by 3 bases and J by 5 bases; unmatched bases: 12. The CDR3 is CSASARAAGGDNEQFF. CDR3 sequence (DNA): TGCAGTGCTAGTGCCCGTGCGGCGGGGGGAGACAATGAGCAGTTCTTC.

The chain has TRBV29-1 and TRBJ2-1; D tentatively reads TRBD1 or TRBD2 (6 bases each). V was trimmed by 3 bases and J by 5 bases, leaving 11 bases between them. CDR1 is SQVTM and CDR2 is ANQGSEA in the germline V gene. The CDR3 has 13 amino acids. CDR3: CSVEGGSHNEQFF. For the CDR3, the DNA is TGCAGCGTTGAGGGGGGCAGCCACAATGAGCAGTTCTTC.

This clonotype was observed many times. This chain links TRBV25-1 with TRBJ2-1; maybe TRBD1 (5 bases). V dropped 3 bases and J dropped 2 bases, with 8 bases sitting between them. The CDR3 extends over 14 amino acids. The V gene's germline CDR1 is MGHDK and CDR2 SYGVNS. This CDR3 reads CASSDRVAYNEQFF. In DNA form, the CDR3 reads TGTGCCAGCAGTGACAGGGTTGCCTACAATGAGCAGTTCTTC.

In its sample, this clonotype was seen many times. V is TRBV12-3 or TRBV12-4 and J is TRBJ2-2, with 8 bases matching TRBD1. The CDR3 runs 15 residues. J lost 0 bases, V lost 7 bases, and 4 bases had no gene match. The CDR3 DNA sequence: TGTGCCAGCAACCCGACAGGGGCGAACACCGGGGAGCTGTTTTTT. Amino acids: CASNPTGANTGELFF.

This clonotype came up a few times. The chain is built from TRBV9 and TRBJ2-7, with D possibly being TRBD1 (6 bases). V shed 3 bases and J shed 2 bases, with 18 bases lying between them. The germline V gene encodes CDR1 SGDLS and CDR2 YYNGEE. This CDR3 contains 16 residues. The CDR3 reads CASSDNRDTVTYEQYF. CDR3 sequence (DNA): TGTGCCAGCAGCGATAACCGGGACACCGTAACCTACGAGCAGTACTTC.

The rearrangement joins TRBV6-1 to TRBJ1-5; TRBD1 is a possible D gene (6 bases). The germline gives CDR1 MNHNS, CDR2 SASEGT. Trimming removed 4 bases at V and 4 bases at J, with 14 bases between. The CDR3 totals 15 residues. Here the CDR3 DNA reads TGTGCCAGCAGTGTTGCGGACAGCAGTAATCAGCCCCAGCATTTT. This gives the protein CASSVADSSNQPQHF.

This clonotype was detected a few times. The CDR3 here is CSAEGDQETQYF. As DNA, the CDR3 is TGCAGTGCCGAGGGAGACCAAGAGACCCAGTACTTC. This chain links TRBV29-1 with TRBJ2-5; D perhaps matches TRBD2 (5 bases). Germline lookup yields CDR1 SQVTM and CDR2 ANQGSEA. The CDR3 contains 12 residues.

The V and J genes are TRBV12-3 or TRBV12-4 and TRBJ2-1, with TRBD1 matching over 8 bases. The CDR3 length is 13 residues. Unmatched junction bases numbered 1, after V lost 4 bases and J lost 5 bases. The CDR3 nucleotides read TGTGCCAGCAGTTCGGGACAGGACAATGAGCAGTTCTTC. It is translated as CASSSGQDNEQFF.

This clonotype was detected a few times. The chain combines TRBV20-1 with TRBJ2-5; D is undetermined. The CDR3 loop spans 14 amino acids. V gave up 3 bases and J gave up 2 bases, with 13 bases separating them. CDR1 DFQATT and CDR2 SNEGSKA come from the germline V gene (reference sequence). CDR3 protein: CSASPEPTQETQYF. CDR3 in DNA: TGCAGTGCTAGCCCGGAGCCTACACAAGAGACCCAGTACTTC.

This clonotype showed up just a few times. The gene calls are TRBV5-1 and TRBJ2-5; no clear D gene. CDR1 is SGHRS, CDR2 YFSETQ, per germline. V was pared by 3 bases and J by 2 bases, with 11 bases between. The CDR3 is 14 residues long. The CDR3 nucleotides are TGCGCCAGCAGCTCTCCCCTACCTCAAGAGACCCAGTACTTC. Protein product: CASSSPLPQETQYF.

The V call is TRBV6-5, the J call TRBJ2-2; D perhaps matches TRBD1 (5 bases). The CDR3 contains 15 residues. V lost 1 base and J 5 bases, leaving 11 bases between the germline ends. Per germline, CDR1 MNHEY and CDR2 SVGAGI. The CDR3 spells CASSYFQGWTGELFF. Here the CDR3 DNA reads TGTGCCAGCAGTTACTTCCAGGGTTGGACCGGGGAGCTGTTTTTT.

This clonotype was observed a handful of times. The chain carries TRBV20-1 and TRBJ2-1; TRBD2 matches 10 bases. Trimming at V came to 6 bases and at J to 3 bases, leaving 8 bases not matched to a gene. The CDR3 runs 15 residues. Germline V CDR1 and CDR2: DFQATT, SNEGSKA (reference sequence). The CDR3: CSAKPAGGRYNEQFF. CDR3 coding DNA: TGCAGTGCCAAACCAGCGGGGGGGCGCTACAATGAGCAGTTCTTC.

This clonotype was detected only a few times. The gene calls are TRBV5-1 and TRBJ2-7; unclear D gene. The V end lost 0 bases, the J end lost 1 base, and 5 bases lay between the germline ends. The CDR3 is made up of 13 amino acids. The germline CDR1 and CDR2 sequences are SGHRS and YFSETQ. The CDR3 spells CASSLAESYEQYF. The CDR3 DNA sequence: TGCGCCAGCAGCTTGGCTGAATCCTACGAGCAGTACTTC.

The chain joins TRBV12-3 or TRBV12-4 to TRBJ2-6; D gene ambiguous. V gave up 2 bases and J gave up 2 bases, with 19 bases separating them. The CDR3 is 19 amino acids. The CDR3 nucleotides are TGTGCCAGCAGTTTACCTCGCCGGACCCTCATTCCTGGGGCCAACGTCCTGACTTTC. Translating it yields CASSLPRRTLIPGANVLTF.

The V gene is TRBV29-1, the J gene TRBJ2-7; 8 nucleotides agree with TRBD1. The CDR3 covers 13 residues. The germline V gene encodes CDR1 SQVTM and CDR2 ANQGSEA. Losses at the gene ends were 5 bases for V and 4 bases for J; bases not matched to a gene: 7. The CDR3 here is CSVNQGAKYEQYF. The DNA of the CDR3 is TGCAGCGTTAACCAGGGGGCGAAGTACGAGCAGTACTTC.

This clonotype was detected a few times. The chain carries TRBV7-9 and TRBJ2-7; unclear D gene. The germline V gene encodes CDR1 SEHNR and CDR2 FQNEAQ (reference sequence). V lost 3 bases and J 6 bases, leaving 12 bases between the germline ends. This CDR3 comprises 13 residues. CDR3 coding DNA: TGTGCCAGCAGCTTCGCGTTGGGTCCCGAGCAGTACTTC. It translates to CASSFALGPEQYF.

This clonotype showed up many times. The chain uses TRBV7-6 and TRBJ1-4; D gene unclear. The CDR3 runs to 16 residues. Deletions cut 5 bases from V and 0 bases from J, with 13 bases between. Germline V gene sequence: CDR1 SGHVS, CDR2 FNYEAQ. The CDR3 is CASSPSSAATNEKLFF. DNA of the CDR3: TGTGCCAGCAGCCCAAGCAGTGCTGCAACTAATGAAAAACTGTTTTTT.